This entry lists 23 T cell receptor beta chains sequenced from one sample in a study of radiation and T cells in renal cell carcinoma. The method was immunoSEQ multiplex PCR; TCRdb's version includes in-frame clones alone and lacks a portion of them. The table records tens of thousands of clones, approximately 80% of them present only once. Time point described: blood 4 weeks post-SBRT, at nephrectomy. Treatment described: 15 Gy SBRT to primary tumor, nephrectomy 4 weeks later. The sequences come from blood, collected from a patient whose treatment included radiotherapy and nephrectomy. These receptors all come from a man aged 50 to 60 with renal cell carcinoma.

The chain has TRBV28 and TRBJ2-7; D possibly corresponds to TRBD1 (5 bases). With 7 bases removed from V and 6 bases from J, the gap between germline ends came to 22 bases. Germline V gene data show CDR1 as MDHEN and CDR2 as SYDVKM. The CDR3 consists of 15 residues. The CDR3 coding sequence is TGTGCCAGCACTACAGGTAATAGTTTGAATTTCGAGCAGTACTTC. Translation gives CASTTGNSLNFEQYF.

J is TRBJ2-4 and V is TRBV12-5; D possibly corresponds to TRBD2 (7 bases). Germline loops: CDR1 LGHNT, CDR2 FRNRAP. This CDR3 comprises 17 residues. Trimming removed 0 bases at V and 1 base at J, with 13 bases between. This CDR3 is CASGLVGGAGAKNIQYF. DNA for the CDR3: TGTGCTAGTGGTTTGGTAGGGGGGGCCGGGGCCAAAAACATTCAGTACTTC.

The rearrangement uses TRBV2 and TRBJ2-3; D is uncertain. The CDR3 covers 12 residues. V was pared by 5 bases and J by 4 bases, with 7 bases between. Germline V gene sequence: CDR1 SNHLY, CDR2 FYNNEI. The CDR3: CASSPTPDTQYF. The DNA of the CDR3 is TGTGCCAGCAGTCCGACCCCAGATACGCAGTATTTT. Supplemented by reference TRBV2 and TRBJ2-3, the full variable domain reads EPEVTQTPSHQVTQMGQEVILRCVPISNHLYFYWYRQILGQKVEFLVSFYNNEISEKSEIFDDQFSVERPDGSNFTLKIRSTKLEDSAMYFCASSPTPDTQYFGPGTRLTVL.

This clone was found a few times. The rearrangement uses TRBV14 and TRBJ2-1, with no clear D. The CDR3 has 13 amino acids. The V and J ends lost 0 bases and 4 bases respectively, with 4 bases between them. Germline-derived CDR1 and CDR2 are SGHDN and FVKESK. The CDR3 loop reads CASSQDRYNEQFF. CDR3 coding DNA: TGTGCCAGCAGCCAAGACCGATACAATGAGCAGTTCTTC.

This clone has only a few counts. The genes are TRBV9 and TRBJ1-1, with no clear D. This CDR3 contains 12 residues. The germline V and J ends were trimmed by 4 bases and 0 bases, with 4 bases remaining between them. Germline lookup yields CDR1 SGDLS and CDR2 YYNGEE. The chain's CDR3 is CASSNLNTEAFF. The CDR3 coding sequence is TGTGCCAGCAGCAACTTGAACACTGAAGCTTTCTTT. Together with reference TRBV9 and TRBJ1-1, the CDR3 gives the full variable domain: DSGVTQTPKHLITATGQRVTLRCSPRSGDLSVYWYQQSLDQGLQFLIQYYNGEERAKGNILERFSAQQFPDLHSELNLSSLELGDSALYFCASSNLNTEAFFGQGTRLTVV.

The V call is TRBV29-1, the J call TRBJ2-5, with D possibly TRBD2 on 7 matching bases. From germline, CDR1 is SQVTM and CDR2 ANQGSEA. Trimming took off 2 bases at V and 5 bases at J, with 12 bases between the two ends. The CDR3 covers 13 residues. The CDR3 protein is CSVEQGRGETQYF. The CDR3 DNA reads as TGCAGCGTTGAACAGGGGAGGGGGGAGACCCAGTACTTC.

This clone was recorded only once. The chain recombines TRBV15 with TRBJ1-1; D not resolved. This CDR3 is built from 13 residues. V was clipped by 5 bases and J by 2 bases, with 9 bases between them. CDR1 and CDR2 from the germline V gene are LNHNV and YYDKDF (reference sequence). The CDR3 DNA reads as TGTGCCACCAGCTCTTCCTCCAACACTGAAGCTTTCTTT. Its protein is CATSSSSNTEAFF.

This chain uses TRBV6-1 with TRBJ1-2; D is unclear. Trimming took off 5 bases at V and 3 bases at J, with 10 bases between the two ends. The CDR3 has 13 residues. Per germline, CDR1 MNHNS and CDR2 SASEGT. The CDR3 protein is CASSRTEYYGYTF. CDR3 nucleotide sequence: TGTGCCAGCAGTCGGACGGAGTACTATGGCTACACCTTC.

This clone was found a few times. The rearrangement joins TRBV6-5 to TRBJ1-1; 10 nucleotides align to TRBD1. This CDR3 is built from 14 residues. CDR1 is MNHEY and CDR2 is SVGAGI in the germline V gene. V gave up 6 bases and J gave up 4 bases; unmatched junction bases: 5. CDR3 sequence reads: CASRMGQGSTEAFF. CDR3 sequence (DNA): TGTGCCAGCAGGATGGGACAGGGGAGCACTGAAGCTTTCTTT.

Points on this clone: Germline is not matched at one junction end, which may reflect a read error. The chain combines TRBV5-1 with TRBJ2-1, with D possibly TRBD2 on 6 matching bases. CDR1 and CDR2 (germline): SGHRS, YFSETQ. There are 10 residues in the CDR3. The CDR3: CASSPGLMVF. CDR3 sequence (DNA): TGCGCCAGCAGCCCGGGACTTATGGTCTTC.

V usage is TRBV9 and J usage is TRBJ1-2, with TRBD1 matching over 7 bases. In germline, CDR1 is SGDLS, CDR2 YYNGEE. This CDR3 is 16 amino acids long. Trimming removed 3 bases from V and 4 bases from J; junction bases left unmatched: 12. CDR3 coding DNA: TGTGCCAGCAGCGCGGGGTTGGGACAGAGAAGCTATGGCTACACCTTC. Its protein is CASSAGLGQRSYGYTF.

This chain joins TRBV11-2 and TRBJ2-1, with 9 bases fitting TRBD2. CDR1 and CDR2 (germline): SGHAT, FQNNGV. This CDR3 is 16 amino acids long. V was clipped by 1 base and J by 4 bases; unmatched bases: 5. This CDR3 reads CASSLGSSGGYNEQFF. Written as DNA, the CDR3 is TGTGCCAGCAGCTTAGGGAGTAGCGGGGGATACAATGAGCAGTTCTTC.

The rearrangement joins TRBV5-1 to TRBJ2-7, with D tentatively TRBD1 or TRBD2 (5 bases each). CDR1 and CDR2 (germline): SGHRS, YFSETQ. V shed 1 base and J shed 5 bases, with 13 bases lying between them. This CDR3 is built from 14 residues. CDR3 sequence reads: CASSLNPRGDEQYF. CDR3 bases: TGCGCCAGCAGCTTGAATCCCCGAGGGGACGAGCAGTACTTC.

The chain has TRBV18 and TRBJ2-1; 7 bases are shared with TRBD2. The CDR3 covers 15 residues. Trimming at V came to 6 bases and at J to 0 bases, leaving 5 bases not matched to a gene. The germline V gene encodes CDR1 KGHSH and CDR2 LQKENI. CDR3 amino acids: CASSPQRDSYNEQFF. CDR3 in DNA: TGTGCCAGCTCGCCTCAGCGGGACTCCTACAATGAGCAGTTCTTC. Complete variable domain (other parts from reference TRBV18 and TRBJ2-1): NAGVMQNPRHLVRRRGQEARLRCSPMKGHSHVYWYRQLPEEGLKFMVYLQKENIIDESGMPKERFSAEFPKEGPSILRIQQVVRGDSAAYFCASSPQRDSYNEQFFGPGTRLTVL.

The rearrangement links TRBV19 to TRBJ1-2, with TRBD1 identical over 8 bases. CDR3 length: 15 amino acids. J was trimmed by 3 bases and V by 6 bases; bases with no gene match: 9. Germline V gives CDR1 LNHDA, CDR2 SQIVND (reference sequence). The CDR3 region is CASRTGQGGDYGYTF. CDR3 in DNA: TGTGCCAGTAGAACTGGACAGGGAGGGGACTATGGCTACACCTTC.

The chain uses TRBV5-1 and TRBJ2-5; 8 bases are a match to TRBD1. The CDR3 has 14 residues. The J segment lost 1 base and the V segment lost 5 bases, leaving 4 bases of the junction unmatched. Per germline, CDR1 SGHRS and CDR2 YFSETQ. In nucleotides, the CDR3 is TGCGCCAGCAGGCAGGGGGCCGTCCAAGAGACCCAGTACTTC. Encoded protein: CASRQGAVQETQYF.

This clone was seen once. The chain is built from TRBV4-1 and TRBJ2-3; perhaps TRBD2 as D (5 bases). The CDR3 covers 16 residues. V was trimmed by 1 base and J by 0 bases, leaving 11 bases between them. Germline values: CDR1 MGHRA, CDR2 YSYEKL. Here the CDR3 DNA reads TGCGCCAGCAGCCAAGTGGGGAGATTAAGCACAGATACGCAGTATTTT. Its protein product is CASSQVGRLSTDTQYF.

This clone was seen just once. The J gene is TRBJ1-1, the V gene TRBV6-1; the match to TRBD1 covers 9 bases. This CDR3 has 15 residues. Germline CDR1 reads MNHNS; CDR2 reads SASEGT. The V and J ends lost 6 bases and 3 bases, in that order; junction bases with no gene match: 8. CDR3 protein: CASRVTGGGYTEAFF. The CDR3 DNA reads as TGTGCCAGCAGGGTGACAGGGGGTGGTTACACTGAAGCTTTCTTT.

V usage is TRBV5-4 and J usage is TRBJ2-3; TRBD2 is a possible D gene (5 bases). Germline loops: CDR1 SGHNT, CDR2 YYREEE (reference sequence). V gave up 8 bases and J gave up 3 bases, with 16 bases separating them. The CDR3 runs 14 residues. CDR3 sequence: CASRYRGATDTQYF. DNA for the CDR3: TGTGCCAGTCGTTACCGGGGAGCTACAGATACGCAGTATTTT.

J is TRBJ1-2 and V is TRBV19; the D is unclear. V lost 8 bases and J lost 8, with 15 bases in between. CDR1 is LNHDA, CDR2 SQIVND, per germline (reference sequence). The CDR3 extends over 12 amino acids. CDR3 sequence: CASAYRGGGYTF. The CDR3 DNA is TGTGCCAGTGCCTACCGGGGAGGCGGCTACACCTTC.

V usage is TRBV7-2 and J usage is TRBJ2-7; the D gene is possibly TRBD1 (5 bases). The CDR3 has 15 residues. V shed 2 bases and J shed 3 bases, with 14 bases lying between them. CDR1 is SGHTA and CDR2 is FQGNSA in the germline V gene. The CDR3 nucleotides read TGTGCCAGCAGCTTATCATTCGGGCAGGGCTACGAGCAGTACTTC. This encodes CASSLSFGQGYEQYF.

The gene calls are TRBV11-1 and TRBJ1-6; D is unresolved. V lost 6 bases and J lost 3, with 12 bases in between. The CDR3 extends over 15 amino acids. Looked up from germline, CDR1 is SGHAT and CDR2 is FQDESV (reference sequence). The DNA of the CDR3 is TGTGCCAGCAGAGTGGAACCCAACTATAATTCACCCCTCCACTTT. Translated, it gives CASRVEPNYNSPLHF.

This chain links TRBV6-5 with TRBJ2-1; 9 nucleotides agree with TRBD1. The CDR3 spans 16 residues. The germline V gene encodes CDR1 MNHEY and CDR2 SVGAGI. The junction had 7 bases not matched to a gene; V was cut back by 4 bases and J by 3 bases. The CDR3 nucleotides are TGTGCCAGCAGTTTACAGGGGGCCGATAACTACAATGAGCAGTTCTTC. Encoded protein: CASSLQGADNYNEQFF.